The 31 T cell receptor beta chains below come from one sample, sequenced in a study of T cells expressing NK-cell markers. For each CDR3 protein, TCRdb gives one entry from its re-call of the 5' RACE reads, without DNA. The repertoire shows 300,000 or so distinct CDR3 sequences; the top ten hold more than 3.5%. Source material: blood T cells: a sorted CD56 or NKG2C T cell subset, CD4+ or CD8+ T cells, or bulk PBMC T cells (not recorded which). The receptors were gathered from a woman between 18 and 70 years old in good health.

The chain carries TRBV3-1 and TRBJ1-2; the D call from TCRdb, TRBD1, cannot be confirmed without DNA. Germline V gives CDR1 LGHDT, CDR2 YNNKEL (reference sequence). CDR3 length equals 13 residues. The CDR3 sequence is CASSSGTGDGYTF.

The chain combines TRBV5-1 with TRBJ1-1; the D call of TRBD1 rests on TCRdb alone, since no DNA is present to check it. The CDR3 has 15 residues. CDR1 SGHRS and CDR2 YFSETQ come from the germline V gene. This CDR3 reads CASSFYSGVGTEAFF.

V usage is TRBV29-1 and J usage is TRBJ1-5; TCRdb designates TRBD1, a call that cannot be tested without DNA. CDR1 is SQVTM, CDR2 ANQGSEA, per germline. The CDR3 is made up of 14 amino acids. Here the CDR3 reads CSVGQGAGNQPQHF.

This chain connects TRBV20-1 to TRBJ1-4; TCRdb's assignment of TRBD1 cannot be checked, as there is no DNA. Germline loops: CDR1 DFQATT, CDR2 SNEGSKA (reference sequence). The CDR3 covers 12 residues. CDR3 amino acids: CSARPGGEKLFF.

This chain uses TRBV6-5 with TRBJ1-1. The length of the CDR3 is 15 residues. CDR1 MNHEY and CDR2 SVGAGI come from the germline V gene. This CDR3 reads CASSYSTAQGLRAFF.

V usage is TRBV5-1 and J usage is TRBJ2-3; checking the TCRdb D call of TRBD2 is not possible without DNA. The CDR3 consists of 16 residues. Looked up from germline, CDR1 is SGHRS and CDR2 is YFSETQ. CDR3 sequence: CASSLVAGGSTDTQYF.

The CDR3 loop reads CASSLVSPRGTEAFF. The chain couples TRBV7-2 to TRBJ1-1; the TCRdb call, TRBD1, lacks DNA for checking. CDR1 and CDR2 (germline): SGHTA, FQGNSA. The CDR3 has 15 residues.

The chain is built from TRBV5-1 and TRBJ2-1; no DNA is available, so the TRBD1 call from TCRdb remains unchecked. CDR3 length: 15 residues. From germline, CDR1 is SGHRS and CDR2 YFSETQ. CDR3 in amino acids: CASSIQGAGQNEQFF.

The J gene is TRBJ2-5, the V gene TRBV6-5; the TRBD2 assignment by TCRdb is unverifiable without DNA. CDR1 MNHEY and CDR2 SVGAGI come from the germline V gene. The CDR3 loop spans 17 amino acids. CDR3 amino acids: CASSYSWASGGEETQYF.

V usage is TRBV5-1 and J usage is TRBJ2-3; the TRBD2 assignment by TCRdb is unverifiable without DNA. The CDR3 is 16 amino acids. CDR1 and CDR2 from the germline V gene are SGHRS and YFSETQ. This CDR3 reads CASSAARDPNTDTQYF.

The chain couples TRBV6-5 to TRBJ2-6; TCRdb gives TRBD1 as the D gene, but with no DNA this cannot be confirmed. CDR1 MNHEY and CDR2 SVGAGI come from the germline V gene. The CDR3 runs 18 residues. CDR3 in amino acids: CASSYSIMGQSRANVLTF.

The chain has TRBV6-2 or TRBV6-3 and TRBJ1-6. CDR1 MNHEY and CDR2 SVGEGT come from the germline V gene. CDR3 length equals 15 residues. The CDR3 is CASSAARGWGSPLHF.

J is TRBJ1-2 and V is TRBV9; the TCRdb D gene call, TRBD1, has no DNA to confirm it. This CDR3 contains 15 residues. CDR1 and CDR2 from the germline V gene are SGDLS and YYNGEE. CDR3: CASSVQVGGDYGYTF.

The V gene is TRBV27, the J gene TRBJ1-4; TCRdb returns TRBD1, unconfirmable since there is no DNA. CDR1 and CDR2 (germline): MNHEY, SMNVEV (reference sequence). This CDR3 has 15 amino acids. The chain's CDR3 is CASSFLSRVNEKLFF.

This chain's CDR3 is CASSPGLAGGRNTQYF. The chain is built from TRBV7-2 and TRBJ2-3; TCRdb designates TRBD2, a call that cannot be tested without DNA. Germline CDR1 and CDR2: SGHTA and FQGNSA. This CDR3 is built from 16 residues.

The CDR3 reads CAKRGGGELSTEAFF. V usage is TRBV7-8 and J usage is TRBJ1-1; TCRdb reports TRBD1, a call that lacks DNA to check it against. Germline lookup yields CDR1 SGHVS and CDR2 FQNEAQ. The CDR3 consists of 15 residues. Using reference TRBV7-8 and TRBJ1-1 for the parts outside the CDR3, the full variable domain is GAGVSQSPRYKVAKRGQDVALRCDPISGHVSLFWYQQALGQGPEFLTYFQNEAQLDKSGLPSDRFFAERPEGSVSTLKIQRTQQEDSAVYLCAKRGGGELSTEAFFGQGTRLTVV.

The V gene is TRBV4-3, the J gene TRBJ1-4; TCRdb selects TRBD1, and the lack of DNA leaves this call unchecked. The CDR3 runs 15 residues. The germline V gene has CDR1 LGHNA and CDR2 YSLEER. The chain's CDR3 is CASSIGANRGEKLFF.

The chain carries TRBV28 and TRBJ1-3. The CDR3 covers 16 residues. Germline CDR1 is MDHEN and CDR2 is SYDVKM. The CDR3 reads CASSFRLATGGNTIYF.

The chain uses TRBV19 and TRBJ2-5. Germline CDR1 is LNHDA and CDR2 is SQIVND (reference sequence). The CDR3 is made up of 15 amino acids. The CDR3 loop reads CASSISPTRQETQYF.

The chain combines TRBV7-9 with TRBJ1-6; TCRdb reports TRBD1, a call that lacks DNA to check it against. This CDR3 contains 15 residues. Germline-derived CDR1 and CDR2 are SEHNR and FQNEAQ (reference sequence). The chain's CDR3 is CASSSGQPGDSPLHF. Looking up the rest from reference TRBV7-9 and TRBJ1-6 gives the full variable domain: DTGVSQNPRHKITKRGQNVTFRCDPISEHNRLYWYRQTLGQGPEFLTYFQNEAQLEKSRLLSDRFSAERPKGSFSTLEIQRTEQGDSAMYLCASSSGQPGDSPLHFGNGTRLTVT.

CDR3 loop: CASSLGGLAGVLDEQFF. The V and J genes are TRBV12-3 or TRBV12-4 and TRBJ2-1; there is no DNA to check the TCRdb D call of TRBD2. The CDR3 has 17 residues.

The V and J genes are TRBV10-2 and TRBJ2-3. This CDR3 has 12 residues. In germline, CDR1 is WSHSY, CDR2 SAAADI. CDR3 loop: CASLRFTDTQYF.

The rearrangement joins TRBV5-1 to TRBJ1-2. CDR1 is SGHRS, CDR2 YFSETQ, per germline. The length of the CDR3 is 11 residues. The CDR3 sequence is CASRDFYGYTF.

This chain connects TRBV7-8 to TRBJ2-1; TCRdb calls TRBD2, which cannot be checked without DNA. This CDR3 is built from 14 residues. The germline CDR1 and CDR2 sequences are SGHVS and FQNEAQ. The CDR3 here is CASSKPREGLEQFF. The complete variable domain, with remaining parts taken from reference TRBV7-8 and TRBJ2-1, reads GAGVSQSPRYKVAKRGQDVALRCDPISGHVSLFWYQQALGQGPEFLTYFQNEAQLDKSGLPSDRFFAERPEGSVSTLKIQRTQQEDSAVYLCASSKPREGLEQFFGPGTRLTVL.

The chain combines TRBV9 with TRBJ2-5. CDR3 size: 13 residues. Germline CDR1 is SGDLS and CDR2 is YYNGEE. CDR3 protein: CASSVDSQETQYF.

This rearrangement joins TRBV5-4 to TRBJ2-2. This CDR3 has 15 amino acids. CDR1 and CDR2 (germline): SGHNT, YYREEE (reference sequence). This CDR3 reads CASSLAREYTGELFF.

The chain employs TRBV9 and TRBJ2-2; TCRdb picks TRBD1, but there is no DNA to check that call. The CDR3 is made up of 15 amino acids. CDR1 is SGDLS and CDR2 is YYNGEE in the germline V gene. This CDR3 reads CASSGTGVRSGELFF.

The genes are TRBV24-1 and TRBJ2-7; absent DNA, TCRdb's TRBD1 call cannot be checked. Germline V gives CDR1 KGHDR, CDR2 SFDVKD. The CDR3 extends over 15 amino acids. The CDR3: CATSDPGTGGYEQYF.

The V call is TRBV12-3 or TRBV12-4, the J call TRBJ2-4; as DNA is missing, the TRBD1 call by TCRdb cannot be tested. The CDR3 is made up of 14 amino acids. The CDR3 spells CASSRGQGRNIQYF.

The rearrangement uses TRBV5-1 and TRBJ2-3; TCRdb picks TRBD2, but there is no DNA to check that call. This CDR3 is 15 amino acids long. Germline lookup yields CDR1 SGHRS and CDR2 YFSETQ. The CDR3 spells CASSPSGSPTDTQYF.

This chain uses TRBV7-9 with TRBJ2-7; TCRdb reports TRBD2, a call that lacks DNA to check it against. Per germline, CDR1 SEHNR and CDR2 FQNEAQ (reference sequence). The CDR3 covers 16 residues. The CDR3 reads CASSRGGGRSSYEQYF.